Listed here is a single TCR beta chain. A read error may account for a junction end that differs from germline. Assay used: immunoSEQ multiplex PCR; TCRdb lists only in-frame clones, some missing. The sample carries some 42,000 clones, around 89% recorded once. This sample was included in a study of OX40 agonist ivuxolimab in advanced cancers. At the level of the study: Partial responses were recorded for three patients, including one with hepatocellular carcinoma and two with cutaneous melanoma.

CDR3 length: 14 residues. CDR1 and CDR2 (germline): MNHEY, SVGAGI. This TCR came from an adult with an advanced solid tumor such as melanoma, head and neck, liver or kidney cancer. Sequencing was performed on CD4+ or CD8+ T cells sorted from blood, taken in a trial of the OX40 agonist ivuxolimab. The V call is TRBV6-5, the J call TRBJ1-5; 9 nucleotides line up with TRBD1. Written as DNA, the CDR3 is TGTGCTAGCAGTAGGGACAGGGCGGTTCAGCCCCAGCATTTT. Translating gives CASSRDRAVQPQHF.